A selection of T cell receptor beta chains follows, all from one sample in a study of T cells in Graves' hyperthyroidism and ophthalmopathy. TCRdb re-called the multiplex PCR reads through MiXCR, storing one row per CDR3 protein. The sample gives approximately 740,000 distinct CDR3 sequences, roughly 15% of which show up once; roughly 10% is in the top ten. Input material: blood. These receptors all come from a woman younger than 30 with Graves' hyperthyroidism. Both conserved end residues are part of each CDR3. D genes are given only for firm matches. The size entry is marked missing in some rows and otherwise reads once, few, many or a size class.

D: TRBD2; V: TRBV5-4; J: TRBJ2-6; length: 18; size: -; DNA: TGTGCCAGCAGCAACAGGAGGCTAGCGGGAGTAGGGGCCAACGTCCTGACTTTC; CDR3: CASSNRRLAGVGANVLTF
D: -; V: TRBV29-1; J: TRBJ2-1; length: 13; size: -; DNA: TGCAGCGTTGTGCTGTGGGCCTACAATGAGCAGTTCTTC; CDR3: CSVVLWAYNEQFF
D: -; V: TRBV13; J: TRBJ2-1; length: 11; size: many; DNA: TGTGCCAGCAGCGTGGGGGATGAGCAGTTCTTC; CDR3: CASSVGDEQFF
D: TRBD2; V: TRBV12-3/TRBV12-4; J: TRBJ2-7; length: 16; size: many; DNA: TGTGCCAGCAGCCACATAGCGGGAGGGCCTACGTACGAGCAGTACTTC; CDR3: CASSHIAGGPTYEQYF
D: TRBD2; V: TRBV10-3; J: TRBJ2-1; length: 12; size: -; DNA: TGTGCCATCAGTGAGAACGGGAGGGAGCAGTTCTTC; CDR3: CAISENGREQFF
D: TRBD1; V: TRBV15; J: TRBJ2-2; length: 17; size: few; DNA: TGTGCCACCAGCAGCGACACCAGGGGGAGTTGGGCCGGGGAGCTGTTTTTT; CDR3: CATSSDTRGSWAGELFF
D: TRBD1; V: TRBV20-1; J: TRBJ2-5; length: 14; size: many; DNA: TGCAGTGGCCTGAGGGACAGGGGGGTGAAGACCCAGTACTTC; CDR3: CSGLRDRGVKTQYF
D: TRBD2; V: TRBV7-9; J: TRBJ2-2; length: 16; size: -; DNA: TGTGCCAGCAGCTTAGGCCCAGCGGGGGTCACCGGGGAGCTGTTTTTT; CDR3: CASSLGPAGVTGELFF
D: TRBD2; V: TRBV7-9; J: TRBJ2-5; length: 19; size: few; DNA: TGTGCCAGCAGCTTAGGCGTAGTAGCGGGAGGGCCCTCAAGAGAGACCCAGTACTTC; CDR3: CASSLGVVAGGPSRETQYF
D: TRBD2; V: TRBV4-1; J: TRBJ2-1; length: 16; size: -; DNA: TGCGCCAGCAGCCAATTACCGGGACTAGCGGTAATAGGGCAGTTCTTC; CDR3: CASSQLPGLAVIGQFF
D: -; V: TRBV7-9; J: TRBJ2-3; length: 17; size: few; DNA: TGTGCCAGCAGCCCCCCCCCCGGTAGCGCTAGCACAGATACGCAGTATTTT; CDR3: CASSPPPGSASTDTQYF
D: TRBD2; V: TRBV7-2; J: TRBJ2-3; length: 15; size: -; DNA: TGTGCCAGCAGCCCAAGACTAGCGGGAGTTGATACGCAGTATTTT; CDR3: CASSPRLAGVDTQYF
D: TRBD2; V: TRBV12-3/TRBV12-4; J: TRBJ2-3; length: 13; size: many; DNA: TGTGCCAGCGGACTAGCGAGCGCAGATACGCAGTATTTT; CDR3: CASGLASADTQYF
D: -; V: TRBV9; J: TRBJ1-3; length: 16; size: -; DNA: TGTGCCAGCAGCCTTTATCAGGGTGGCTCTGGAAACACCATATATTTT; CDR3: CASSLYQGGSGNTIYF
D: -; V: TRBV11-2; J: TRBJ2-7; length: 15; size: many; DNA: TGTGCCAGCAGCTTAGGGGGACTCTGGGACTACGAGCAGTACTTC; CDR3: CASSLGGLWDYEQYF
D: -; V: TRBV7-9; J: TRBJ1-1; length: 17; size: few; DNA: TGTGCCAGCAGCCTCTACGGCCTGCAAGAAGGAGGGACTGAAGCTTTCTTT; CDR3: CASSLYGLQEGGTEAFF
D: TRBD2; V: TRBV18; J: TRBJ2-5; length: 13; size: many; DNA: TGTGCCAGCTCACCCGGACTAGAGGAGACCCAGTACTTC; CDR3: CASSPGLEETQYF
D: -; V: TRBV6-2/TRBV6-3; J: TRBJ1-5; length: 19; size: many; DNA: TGTGCCAGCAGTTCCTCCCGGGACAAGGGCGAAGACCACAATCAGCCCCAGCATTTT; CDR3: CASSSSRDKGEDHNQPQHF
D: TRBD1; V: TRBV24-1; J: TRBJ2-3; length: 15; size: many; DNA: TGTGCCACCAGTGACAGGGGGCAAGGCACAGATACGCAGTATTTT; CDR3: CATSDRGQGTDTQYF
D: -; V: TRBV20-1; J: TRBJ1-4; length: 11; size: many; DNA: TGCAGTGCTCGACGAAATGAAAAACTGTTTTTT; CDR3: CSARRNEKLFF
D: TRBD1; V: TRBV12-3/TRBV12-4; J: TRBJ1-1; length: 16; size: -; DNA: TGTGCCAGCAGTTTAGCAACAGGGGGAGCTGACACTGAAGCTTTCTTT; CDR3: CASSLATGGADTEAFF
D: TRBD1; V: TRBV30; J: TRBJ2-3; length: 15; size: -; DNA: TGTGCCTGGAGTCGACAGGGGTTTCCATCGGATACGCAGTATTTT; CDR3: CAWSRQGFPSDTQYF
D: -; V: TRBV28; J: TRBJ2-6; length: 15; size: many; DNA: TGTGCCAGCAGCCCGACGGGGCCTGGGGCCAACGTCCTGACTTTC; CDR3: CASSPTGPGANVLTF
D: TRBD2; V: TRBV6-1; J: TRBJ2-7; length: 13; size: many; DNA: TGTGCCAGCAGGACTAGCGGCACCCGAGAGCAGTACTTC; CDR3: CASRTSGTREQYF
D: -; V: TRBV15; J: TRBJ1-2; length: 15; size: -; DNA: TGTGCCACCAGCAGAGATATCTCAGGAAAGGGAGGCTACACCTTC; CDR3: CATSRDISGKGGYTF
D: -; V: TRBV27; J: TRBJ2-1; length: 17; size: many; DNA: TGTGCCAGCAGTACTCCCCCGGCTAGCTTCTCCTACAATGAGCAGTTCTTC; CDR3: CASSTPPASFSYNEQFF
D: -; V: TRBV30; J: TRBJ2-7; length: 15; size: many; DNA: TGTGCCTGGATACAGGATAGGGACCACCTCGACGAGCAGTACTTC; CDR3: CAWIQDRDHLDEQYF
D: -; V: TRBV12-3/TRBV12-4; J: TRBJ2-3; length: 15; size: few; DNA: TGTGCCAGCAGTTTGAACAGGGTCAGCACAGATACGCAGTATTTT; CDR3: CASSLNRVSTDTQYF
D: TRBD1; V: TRBV12-3/TRBV12-4; J: TRBJ1-3; length: 14; size: many; DNA: TGTGCCACCGGCGACAGGGGGCCTGGAAACACCATATATTTT; CDR3: CATGDRGPGNTIYF
D: -; V: TRBV7-8; J: TRBJ2-1; length: 9; size: many; DNA: TGTGCCAGCAGGAGGGGGCAGTTCTTC; CDR3: CASRRGQFF
D: TRBD1; V: TRBV12-3/TRBV12-4; J: TRBJ2-2; length: 12; size: -; DNA: TGTGCCAGCAGTTACGGGACAGGGACCGTGTTTTTT; CDR3: CASSYGTGTVFF
D: TRBD2; V: TRBV9; J: TRBJ2-7; length: 18; size: -; DNA: TGTGCCAGCAGCGTAGGGCCTAGCGGGAGTCAGGGGCCCTACGAGCAGTACTTC; CDR3: CASSVGPSGSQGPYEQYF
D: TRBD2; V: TRBV11-3; J: TRBJ2-3; length: 17; size: many; DNA: TGTGCCAGCAGCCCCGGCCGGTCTAGCGGGCTTACAGATACGCAGTATTTT; CDR3: CASSPGRSSGLTDTQYF
D: -; V: TRBV6-2/TRBV6-3; J: TRBJ2-7; length: 17; size: -; DNA: TGTGCCAGCAGTTCTTCTGTTTCTGGATCGGTACCCTACGAGCAGTACTTC; CDR3: CASSSSVSGSVPYEQYF
D: -; V: TRBV30; J: TRBJ2-7; length: 12; size: -; DNA: TGTGCCTGGAGTCTCACTAGTGGCGAGCAGTACTTC; CDR3: CAWSLTSGEQYF
D: TRBD2; V: TRBV27; J: TRBJ2-7; length: 18; size: -; DNA: TGTGCCAGCAGTCCTGGGACTAGCGGGTCAATCTCCTACAATGAGCAGTACTTC; CDR3: CASSPGTSGSISYNEQYF
D: TRBD2; V: TRBV7-2; J: TRBJ2-7; length: 15; size: -; DNA: TGTGCCAGCAGCTCGGGACTAGCGGATCTCTACGAGCAGTACTTC; CDR3: CASSSGLADLYEQYF
D: TRBD1; V: TRBV20-1; J: TRBJ2-1; length: 12; size: many; DNA: TGCAGTTGGGACAGCCGCGACAATGAGCAGTTCTTC; CDR3: CSWDSRDNEQFF
D: -; V: TRBV7-3; J: TRBJ2-1; length: 12; size: many; DNA: TGTGCCAGCAGCTCATCTGGGCTTGAGCAGTTCTTC; CDR3: CASSSSGLEQFF
D: -; V: TRBV19; J: TRBJ2-1; length: 16; size: few; DNA: TGTGCCAGTAGTATAGAAGACTGGGGTTCCTACAATGAGCAGTTCTTC; CDR3: CASSIEDWGSYNEQFF
D: TRBD2; V: TRBV30; J: TRBJ2-1; length: 16; size: -; DNA: TGTGCCTGGAGTCGTTTGGGACTAGCGGGAGGGGAAGAGCAGTTCTTC; CDR3: CAWSRLGLAGGEEQFF
D: -; V: TRBV6-4; J: TRBJ2-2; length: 13; size: -; DNA: TGTGCCAGCAGTGACAGGGACACCGGGGAGCTGTTTTTT; CDR3: CASSDRDTGELFF
D: -; V: TRBV6-1; J: TRBJ2-2; length: 10; size: -; DNA: TGTGCCACCTCGAGGGGGGAGCTGTTTTTT; CDR3: CATSRGELFF
D: -; V: TRBV4-1; J: TRBJ2-7; length: 15; size: few; DNA: TGCGCCAGCAGCACCCCAGGGAGGACCAGCTACGAGCAGTACTTC; CDR3: CASSTPGRTSYEQYF
D: -; V: TRBV4-3; J: TRBJ1-2; length: 14; size: -; DNA: TGCGCCAGCAGCCGCAGGGAAGACGTATATGGCTACACCTTC; CDR3: CASSRREDVYGYTF
D: -; V: TRBV7-3; J: TRBJ2-1; length: 14; size: few; DNA: TGTGCCAGCAGACCGGGCCCCGGCAGCAATGAGCAGTTCTTC; CDR3: CASRPGPGSNEQFF
D: -; V: TRBV4-3; J: TRBJ2-7; length: 24; size: few; DNA: TGCGCCAGCAGCCAAGAATTGGCCTCAGGGTTGGTTTTCAAAGGTTTCACCGAAGACTACGAGCAGTACTTC; CDR3: CASSQELASGLVFKGFTEDYEQYF